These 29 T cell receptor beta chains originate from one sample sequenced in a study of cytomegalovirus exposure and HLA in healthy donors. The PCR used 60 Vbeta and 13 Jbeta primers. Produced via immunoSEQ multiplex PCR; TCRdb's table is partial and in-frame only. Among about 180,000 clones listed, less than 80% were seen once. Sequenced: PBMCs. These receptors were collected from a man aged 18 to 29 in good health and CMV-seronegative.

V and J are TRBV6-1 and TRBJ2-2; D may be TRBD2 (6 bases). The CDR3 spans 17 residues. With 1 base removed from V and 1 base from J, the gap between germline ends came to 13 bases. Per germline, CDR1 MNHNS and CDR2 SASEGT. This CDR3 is CASSEGFGGGNTGELFF. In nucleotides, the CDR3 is TGTGCCAGCAGTGAAGGTTTCGGGGGAGGGAACACCGGGGAGCTGTTTTTT.

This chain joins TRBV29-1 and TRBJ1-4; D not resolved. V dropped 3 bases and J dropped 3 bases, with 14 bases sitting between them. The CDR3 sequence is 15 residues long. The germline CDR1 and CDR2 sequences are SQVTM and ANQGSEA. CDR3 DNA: TGCAGCGTTGATCGCGGATCGGGAGCTAATGAAAAACTGTTTTTT. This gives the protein CSVDRGSGANEKLFF. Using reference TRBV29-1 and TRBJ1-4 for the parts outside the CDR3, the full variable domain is SAVISQKPSRDICQRGTSLTIQCQVDSQVTMMFWYRQQPGQSLTLIATANQGSEATYESGFVIDKFPISRPNLTFSTLTVSNMSPEDSSIYLCSVDRGSGANEKLFFGSGTQLSVL.

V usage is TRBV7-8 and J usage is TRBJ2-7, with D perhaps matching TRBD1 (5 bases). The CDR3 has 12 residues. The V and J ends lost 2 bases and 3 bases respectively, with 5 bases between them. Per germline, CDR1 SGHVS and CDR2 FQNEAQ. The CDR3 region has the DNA TGTGCCAGCAGCTTAAGGGGCTACGAGCAGTACTTC. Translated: CASSLRGYEQYF.

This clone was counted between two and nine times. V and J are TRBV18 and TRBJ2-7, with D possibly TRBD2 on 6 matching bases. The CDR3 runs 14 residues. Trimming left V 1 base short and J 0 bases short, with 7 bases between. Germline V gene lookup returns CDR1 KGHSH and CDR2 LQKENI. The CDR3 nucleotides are TGTGCCAGCTCACCACAGACTAGCTCCTACGAGCAGTACTTC. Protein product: CASSPQTSSYEQYF.

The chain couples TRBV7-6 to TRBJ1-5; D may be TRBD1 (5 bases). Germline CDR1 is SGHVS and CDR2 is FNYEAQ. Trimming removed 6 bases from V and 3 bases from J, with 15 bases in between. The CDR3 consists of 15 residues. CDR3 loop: CASSAGGGINQPQHF. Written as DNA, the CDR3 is TGTGCCAGCAGTGCCGGGGGTGGTATCAATCAGCCCCAGCATTTT.

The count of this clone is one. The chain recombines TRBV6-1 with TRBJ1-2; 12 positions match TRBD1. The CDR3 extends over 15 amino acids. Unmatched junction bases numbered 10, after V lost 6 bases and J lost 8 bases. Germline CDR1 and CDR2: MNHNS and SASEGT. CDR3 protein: CASSAAGTGGLGYTF. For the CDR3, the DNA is TGTGCCAGCAGCGCCGCCGGGACAGGGGGCTTGGGCTACACCTTC.

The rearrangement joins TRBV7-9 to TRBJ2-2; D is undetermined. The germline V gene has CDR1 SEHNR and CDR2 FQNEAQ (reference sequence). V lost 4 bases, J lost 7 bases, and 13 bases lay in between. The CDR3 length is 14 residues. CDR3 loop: CASSSGSPGGELFF. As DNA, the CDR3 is TGTGCCAGCAGCTCCGGGTCCCCTGGCGGGGAGCTGTTTTTT.

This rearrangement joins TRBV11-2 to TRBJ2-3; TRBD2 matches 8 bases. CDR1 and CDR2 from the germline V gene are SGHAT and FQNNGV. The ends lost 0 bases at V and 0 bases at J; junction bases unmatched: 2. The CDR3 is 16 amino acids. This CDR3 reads CASSLEGGGSTDTQYF. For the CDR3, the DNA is TGTGCCAGCAGCTTAGAGGGCGGGGGGAGCACAGATACGCAGTATTTT. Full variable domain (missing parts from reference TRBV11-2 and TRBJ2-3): EAGVAQSPRYKIIEKRQSVAFWCNPISGHATLYWYQQILGQGPKLLIQFQNNGVVDDSQLPKDRFSAERLKGVDSTLKIQPAKLEDSAVYLCASSLEGGGSTDTQYFGPGTRLTVL.

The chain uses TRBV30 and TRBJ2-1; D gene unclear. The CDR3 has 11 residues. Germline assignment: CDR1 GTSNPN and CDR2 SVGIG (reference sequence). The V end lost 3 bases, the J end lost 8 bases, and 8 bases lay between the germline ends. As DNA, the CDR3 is TGTGCCTGGAGCCTGCGTGATGAGCAGTTCTTC. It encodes CAWSLRDEQFF.

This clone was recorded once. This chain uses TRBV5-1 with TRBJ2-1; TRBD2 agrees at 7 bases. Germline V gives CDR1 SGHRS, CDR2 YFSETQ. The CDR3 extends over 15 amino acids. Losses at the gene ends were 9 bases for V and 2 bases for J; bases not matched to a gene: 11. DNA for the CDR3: TGCGCCACCTCTCCGGCGGGAGTAGCCTACAATGAGCAGTTCTTC. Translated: CATSPAGVAYNEQFF.

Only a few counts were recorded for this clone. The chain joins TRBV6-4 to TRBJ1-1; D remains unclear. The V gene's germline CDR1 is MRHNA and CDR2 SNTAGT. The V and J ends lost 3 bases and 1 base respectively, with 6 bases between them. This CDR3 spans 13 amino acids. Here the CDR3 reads CASSESPNTEAFF. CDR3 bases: TGTGCCAGCAGTGAATCTCCGAACACTGAAGCTTTCTTT.

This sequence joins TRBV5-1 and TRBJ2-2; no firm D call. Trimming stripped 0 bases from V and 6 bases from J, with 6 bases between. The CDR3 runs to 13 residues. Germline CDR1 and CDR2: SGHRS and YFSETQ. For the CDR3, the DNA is TGCGCCAGCAGCTTGGACATGTCCGGGGAGCTGTTTTTT. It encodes CASSLDMSGELFF.

CDR3 loop: CASSFTGFMNTEAFF. For the CDR3, the DNA is TGTGCCAGCAGTTTCACGGGGTTCATGAACACTGAAGCTTTCTTT. The chain combines TRBV9 with TRBJ1-1; unclear D gene. From germline, CDR1 is SGDLS and CDR2 YYNGEE. With 5 bases removed from V and 0 bases from J, the gap between germline ends came to 14 bases. CDR3 length: 15 residues.

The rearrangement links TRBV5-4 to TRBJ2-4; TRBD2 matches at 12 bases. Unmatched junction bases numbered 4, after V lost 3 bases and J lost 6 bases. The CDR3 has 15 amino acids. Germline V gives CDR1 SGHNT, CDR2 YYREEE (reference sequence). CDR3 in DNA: TGTGCCAGCAGCTGGTCTAGCGGGGGGGTAAACATTCAGTACTTC. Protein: CASSWSSGGVNIQYF.

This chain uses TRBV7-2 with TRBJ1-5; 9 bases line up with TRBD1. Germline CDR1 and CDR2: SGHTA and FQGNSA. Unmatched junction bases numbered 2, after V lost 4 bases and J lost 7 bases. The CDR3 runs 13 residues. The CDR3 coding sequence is TGTGCCAGCAGCTGGGACAGGGAACAGCCCCAGCATTTT. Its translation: CASSWDREQPQHF.

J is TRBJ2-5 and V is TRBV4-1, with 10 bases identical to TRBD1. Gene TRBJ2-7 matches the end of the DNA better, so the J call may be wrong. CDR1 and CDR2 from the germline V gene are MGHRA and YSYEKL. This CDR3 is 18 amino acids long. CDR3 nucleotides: TGCGCCAGCAGCCCTCCCCCGGGACAGGGGAGAGGACTCATCGAGCAGTACTTC. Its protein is CASSPPPGQGRGLIEQYF.

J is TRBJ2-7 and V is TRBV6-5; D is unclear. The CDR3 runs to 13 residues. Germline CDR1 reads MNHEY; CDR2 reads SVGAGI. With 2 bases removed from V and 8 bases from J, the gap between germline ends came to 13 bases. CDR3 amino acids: CASSYARLQKQYF. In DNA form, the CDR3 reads TGTGCCAGCAGTTACGCCAGGCTCCAAAAGCAGTACTTC.

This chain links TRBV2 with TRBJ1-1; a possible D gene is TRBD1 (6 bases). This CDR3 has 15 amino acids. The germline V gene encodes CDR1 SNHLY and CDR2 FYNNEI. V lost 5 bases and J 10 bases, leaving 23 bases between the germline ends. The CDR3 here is CASSLRGRRAGGAFF. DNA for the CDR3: TGTGCCAGCAGTCTCCGGGGGCGGAGGGCGGGGGGAGCTTTCTTT.

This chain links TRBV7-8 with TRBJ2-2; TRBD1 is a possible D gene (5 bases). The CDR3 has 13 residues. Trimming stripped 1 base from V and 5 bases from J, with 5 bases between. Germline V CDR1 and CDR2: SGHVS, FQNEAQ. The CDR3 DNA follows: TGTGCCAGCAGCTTAGGACAGACCGGGGAGCTGTTTTTT. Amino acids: CASSLGQTGELFF.

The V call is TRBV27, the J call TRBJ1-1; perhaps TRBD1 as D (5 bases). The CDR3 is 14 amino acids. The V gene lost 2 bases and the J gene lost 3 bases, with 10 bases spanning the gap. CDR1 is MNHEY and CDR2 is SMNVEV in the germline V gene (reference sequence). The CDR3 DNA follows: TGTGCCAGCAGTTTACAGGGCCGGGACACTGAAGCTTTCTTT. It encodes CASSLQGRDTEAFF.

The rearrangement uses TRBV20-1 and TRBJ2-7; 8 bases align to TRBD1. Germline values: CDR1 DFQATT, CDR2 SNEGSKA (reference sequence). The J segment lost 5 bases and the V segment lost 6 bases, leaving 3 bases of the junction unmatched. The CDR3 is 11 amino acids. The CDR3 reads CSAPRGHEQYF. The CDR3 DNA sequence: TGCAGTGCCCCCAGGGGGCACGAGCAGTACTTC.

The CDR3 reads CASSPQGNQPQHF. Written as DNA, the CDR3 is TGTGCCAGCAGCCCACAGGGGAATCAGCCCCAGCATTTT. This sequence joins TRBV5-6 and TRBJ1-5, with 7 bases identical to TRBD1. The trim removed 4 bases at V and 4 bases at J, leaving 2 bases unmatched. CDR1 is SGHDT, CDR2 YYEEEE, per germline. This CDR3 has 13 residues.

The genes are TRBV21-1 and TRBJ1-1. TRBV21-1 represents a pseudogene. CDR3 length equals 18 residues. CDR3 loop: CASSKAHLLLGGDTEAFF. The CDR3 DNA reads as TGTGCCAGCAGCAAAGCGCACCTCCTACTCGGGGGGGACACTGAAGCTTTCTTT.

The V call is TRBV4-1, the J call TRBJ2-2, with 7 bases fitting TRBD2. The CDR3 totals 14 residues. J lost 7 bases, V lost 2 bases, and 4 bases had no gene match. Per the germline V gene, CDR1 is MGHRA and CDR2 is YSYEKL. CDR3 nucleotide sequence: TGCGCCAGCAGCCAAAGGTCGGGGGGCGGGGAGCTGTTTTTT. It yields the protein CASSQRSGGGELFF.

CDR3 sequence (DNA): TGTGCCAGCAGTGTGTCCCGAGGGGGTACCTACAATGAGCAGTTCTTC. It encodes CASSVSRGGTYNEQFF. The rearrangement joins TRBV11-2 to TRBJ2-1; D might be TRBD1 (6 bases). The CDR3 length is 16 residues. V was cut by 6 bases and J by 2 bases, with 17 bases left in between. CDR1 is SGHAT and CDR2 is FQNNGV in the germline V gene.

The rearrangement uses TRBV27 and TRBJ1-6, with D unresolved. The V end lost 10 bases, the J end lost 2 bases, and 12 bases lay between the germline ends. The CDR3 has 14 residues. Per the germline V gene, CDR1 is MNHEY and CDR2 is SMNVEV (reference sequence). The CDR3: CATSAGTYNSPLHF. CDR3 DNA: TGTGCCACCTCAGCCGGGACCTATAATTCACCCCTCCACTTT.

The CDR3: CASSFLDTQYF. In DNA, the CDR3 is TGTGCCAGCAGTTTTCTCGATACGCAGTATTTT. The V call is TRBV28, the J call TRBJ2-3, with D uncertain. The CDR3 spans 11 residues. The germline CDR1 and CDR2 sequences are MDHEN and SYDVKM. V gave up 3 bases and J gave up 6 bases, with 4 bases separating them. The full variable domain, completed using reference TRBV28 and TRBJ2-3, is DVKVTQSSRYLVKRTGEKVFLECVQDMDHENMFWYRQDPGLGLRLIYFSYDVKMKEKGDIPEGYSVSREKKERFSLILESASTNQTSMYLCASSFLDTQYFGPGTRLTVL.

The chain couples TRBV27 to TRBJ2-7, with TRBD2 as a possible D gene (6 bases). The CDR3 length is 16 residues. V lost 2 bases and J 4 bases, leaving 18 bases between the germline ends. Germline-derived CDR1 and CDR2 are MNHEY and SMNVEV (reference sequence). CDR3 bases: TGTGCCAGCAGTTTACTCGTGACGGGAGCTGGATACGAGCAGTACTTC. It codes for CASSLLVTGAGYEQYF.

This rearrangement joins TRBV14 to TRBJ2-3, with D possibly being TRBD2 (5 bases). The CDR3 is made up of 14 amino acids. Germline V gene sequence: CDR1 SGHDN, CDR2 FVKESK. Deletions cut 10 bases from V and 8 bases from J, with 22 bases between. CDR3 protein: CATSLGSGILTQYF. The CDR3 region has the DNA TGTGCCACCTCCTTAGGGAGCGGAATACTTACGCAGTATTTT.